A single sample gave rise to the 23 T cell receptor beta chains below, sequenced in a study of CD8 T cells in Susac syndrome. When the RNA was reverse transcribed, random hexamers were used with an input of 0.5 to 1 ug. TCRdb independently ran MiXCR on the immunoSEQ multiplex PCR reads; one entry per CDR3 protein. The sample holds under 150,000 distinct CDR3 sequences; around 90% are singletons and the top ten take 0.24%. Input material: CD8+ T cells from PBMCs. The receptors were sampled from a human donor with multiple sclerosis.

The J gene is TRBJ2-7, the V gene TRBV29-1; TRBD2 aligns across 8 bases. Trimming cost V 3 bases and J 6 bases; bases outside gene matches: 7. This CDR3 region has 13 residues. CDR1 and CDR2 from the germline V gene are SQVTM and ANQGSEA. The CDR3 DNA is TGCAGCGTTGACGACGGGAGGGCAGGCGAGCAGTACTTC. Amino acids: CSVDDGRAGEQYF.

CDR3: CASLEGNEQFF. DNA of the CDR3: TGTGCCAGCTTAGAGGGGAATGAGCAGTTCTTC. The chain employs TRBV3-1 and TRBJ2-1; D assignment may be TRBD1 or TRBD2 (5 bases each). This CDR3 spans 11 amino acids. Germline V gives CDR1 LGHDT, CDR2 YNNKEL (reference sequence). V was clipped by 8 bases and J by 7 bases, with 9 bases between them.

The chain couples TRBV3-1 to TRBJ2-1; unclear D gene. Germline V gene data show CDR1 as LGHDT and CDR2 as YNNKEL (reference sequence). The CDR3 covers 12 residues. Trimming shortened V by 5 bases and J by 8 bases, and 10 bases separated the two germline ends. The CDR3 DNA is TGTGCCAGCAGCTACGTGCAAGATGAGCAGTTCTTC. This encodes CASSYVQDEQFF.

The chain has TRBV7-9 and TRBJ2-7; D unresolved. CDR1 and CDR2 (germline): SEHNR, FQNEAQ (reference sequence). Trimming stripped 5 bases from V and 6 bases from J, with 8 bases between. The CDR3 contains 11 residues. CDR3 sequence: CASSPFLEQYF. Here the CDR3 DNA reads TGTGCCAGCAGCCCTTTCCTCGAGCAGTACTTC.

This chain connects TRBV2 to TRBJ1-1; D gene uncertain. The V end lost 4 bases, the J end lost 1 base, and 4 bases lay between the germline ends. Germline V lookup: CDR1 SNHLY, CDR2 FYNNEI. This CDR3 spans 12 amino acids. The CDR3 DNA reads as TGTGCCAGCAGTGCAGCGAACACTGAAGCTTTCTTT. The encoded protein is CASSAANTEAFF.

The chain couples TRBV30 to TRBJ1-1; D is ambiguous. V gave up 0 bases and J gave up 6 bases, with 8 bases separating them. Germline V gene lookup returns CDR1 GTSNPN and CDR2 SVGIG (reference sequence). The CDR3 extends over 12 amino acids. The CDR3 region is CAWSVRGAEAFF. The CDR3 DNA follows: TGTGCCTGGAGTGTACGCGGGGCTGAAGCTTTCTTT.

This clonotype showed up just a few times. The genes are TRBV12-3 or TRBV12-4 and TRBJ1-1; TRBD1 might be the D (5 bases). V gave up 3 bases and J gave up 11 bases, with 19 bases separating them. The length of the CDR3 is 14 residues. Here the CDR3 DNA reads TGTGCCAGCAGTTTGGGCGGGGCAGCCGGGAATGCTTTCTTT. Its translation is CASSLGGAAGNAFF.

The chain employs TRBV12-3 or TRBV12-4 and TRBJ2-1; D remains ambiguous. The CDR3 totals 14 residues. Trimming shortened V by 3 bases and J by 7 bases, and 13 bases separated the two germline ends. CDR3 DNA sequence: TGTGCCAGCAGTTTCCTTTCCCCTCCGAATGAGCAGTTCTTC. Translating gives CASSFLSPPNEQFF.

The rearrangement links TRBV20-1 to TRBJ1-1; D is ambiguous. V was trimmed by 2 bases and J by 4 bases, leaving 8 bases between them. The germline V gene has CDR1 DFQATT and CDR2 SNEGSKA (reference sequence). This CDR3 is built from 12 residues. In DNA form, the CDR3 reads TGCAGTGCTAGAACTGAGGGCACTGAAGCTTTCTTT. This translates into CSARTEGTEAFF.

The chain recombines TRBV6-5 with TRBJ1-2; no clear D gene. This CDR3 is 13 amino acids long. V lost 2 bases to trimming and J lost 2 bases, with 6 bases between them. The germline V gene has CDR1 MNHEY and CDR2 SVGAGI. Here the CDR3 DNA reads TGTGCCAGCAGTTACGAAGAAAACTATGGCTACACCTTC. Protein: CASSYEENYGYTF.

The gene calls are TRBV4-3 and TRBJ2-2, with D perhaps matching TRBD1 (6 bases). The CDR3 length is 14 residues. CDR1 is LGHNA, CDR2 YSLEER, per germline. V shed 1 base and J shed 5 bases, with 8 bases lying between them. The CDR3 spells CASSQVGQTGELFF. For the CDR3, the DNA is TGCGCCAGCAGCCAAGTGGGACAAACCGGGGAGCTGTTTTTT.

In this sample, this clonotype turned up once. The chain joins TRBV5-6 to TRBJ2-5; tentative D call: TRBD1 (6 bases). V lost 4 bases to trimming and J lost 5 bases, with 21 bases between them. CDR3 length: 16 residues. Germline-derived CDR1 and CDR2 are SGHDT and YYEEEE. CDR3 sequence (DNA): TGTGCCAGCAGCGCCTCTGGATGGACAGCACGGGAGACCCAGTACTTC. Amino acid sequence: CASSASGWTARETQYF.

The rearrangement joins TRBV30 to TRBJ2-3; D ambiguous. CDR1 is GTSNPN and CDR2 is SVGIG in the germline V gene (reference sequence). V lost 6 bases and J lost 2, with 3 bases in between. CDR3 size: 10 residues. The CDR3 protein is CACITDTQYF. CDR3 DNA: TGTGCCTGCATCACAGATACGCAGTATTTT.

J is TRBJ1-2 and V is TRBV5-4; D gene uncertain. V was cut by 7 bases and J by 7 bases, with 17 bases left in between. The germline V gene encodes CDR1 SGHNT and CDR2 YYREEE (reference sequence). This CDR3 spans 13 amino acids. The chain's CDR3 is CASRSPATAGYTF. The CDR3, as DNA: TGTGCCAGCCGTTCCCCGGCGACGGCTGGCTACACCTTC.

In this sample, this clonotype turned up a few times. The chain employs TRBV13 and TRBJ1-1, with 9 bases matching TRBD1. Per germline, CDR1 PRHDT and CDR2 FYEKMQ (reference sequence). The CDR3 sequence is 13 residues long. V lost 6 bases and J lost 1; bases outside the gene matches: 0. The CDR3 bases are TGTGCCAGCAGGGGACAGGGGAACACTGAAGCTTTCTTT. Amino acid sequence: CASRGQGNTEAFF. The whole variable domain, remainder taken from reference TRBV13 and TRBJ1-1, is AAGVIQSPRHLIKEKRETATLKCYPIPRHDTVYWYQQGPGQDPQFLISFYEKMQSDKGSIPDRFSAQQFSDYHSELNMSSLELGDSALYFCASRGQGNTEAFFGQGTRLTVV.

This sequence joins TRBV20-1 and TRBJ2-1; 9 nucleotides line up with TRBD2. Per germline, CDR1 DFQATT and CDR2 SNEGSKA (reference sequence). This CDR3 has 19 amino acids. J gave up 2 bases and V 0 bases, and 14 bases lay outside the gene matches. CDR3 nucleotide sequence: TGCAGTGCTAGAGATTTAGGCAGTAGCGGGAGTGTCGCCTACAATGAGCAGTTCTTC. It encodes CSARDLGSSGSVAYNEQFF.

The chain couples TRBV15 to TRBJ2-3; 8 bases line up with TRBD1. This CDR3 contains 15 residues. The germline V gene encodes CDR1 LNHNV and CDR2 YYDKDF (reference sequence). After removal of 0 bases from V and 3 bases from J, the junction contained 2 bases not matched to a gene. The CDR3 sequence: CATSRERQGTDTQYF. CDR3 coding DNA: TGTGCCACCAGCAGAGAAAGACAGGGGACAGATACGCAGTATTTT. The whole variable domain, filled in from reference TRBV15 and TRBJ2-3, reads DAMVIQNPRYQVTQFGKPVTLSCSQTLNHNVMYWYQQKSSQAPKLLFHYYDKDFNNEADTPDNFQSRRPNTSFCFLDIRSPGLGDTAMYLCATSRERQGTDTQYFGPGTRLTVL.

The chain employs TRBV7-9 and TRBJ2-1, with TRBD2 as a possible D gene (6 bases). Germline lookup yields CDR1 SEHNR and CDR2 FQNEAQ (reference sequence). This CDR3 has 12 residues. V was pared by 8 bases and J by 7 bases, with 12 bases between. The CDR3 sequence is CASSGTLNEQFF. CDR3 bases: TGTGCCAGCTCCGGGACTCTTAATGAGCAGTTCTTC.

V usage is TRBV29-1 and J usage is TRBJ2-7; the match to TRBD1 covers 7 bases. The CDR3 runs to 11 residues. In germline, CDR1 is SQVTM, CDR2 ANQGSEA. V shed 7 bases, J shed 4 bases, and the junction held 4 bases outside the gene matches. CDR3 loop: CSAGDSYEQYF. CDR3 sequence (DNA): TGCAGCGCCGGGGACAGTTACGAGCAGTACTTC.

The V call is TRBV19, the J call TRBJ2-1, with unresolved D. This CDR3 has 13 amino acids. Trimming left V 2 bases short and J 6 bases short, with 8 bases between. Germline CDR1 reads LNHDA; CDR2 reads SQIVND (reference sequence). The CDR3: CASSIKNGNEQFF. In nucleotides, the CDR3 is TGTGCCAGTAGTATAAAGAATGGCAATGAGCAGTTCTTC.

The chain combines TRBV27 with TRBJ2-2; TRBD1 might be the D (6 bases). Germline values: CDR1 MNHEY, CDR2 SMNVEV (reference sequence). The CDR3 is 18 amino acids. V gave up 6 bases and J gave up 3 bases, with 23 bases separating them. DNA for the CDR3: TGTGCCAGCAGCCCCATTGGCGCCAGGGGTCGTTACACCGGGGAGCTGTTTTTT. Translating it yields CASSPIGARGRYTGELFF.

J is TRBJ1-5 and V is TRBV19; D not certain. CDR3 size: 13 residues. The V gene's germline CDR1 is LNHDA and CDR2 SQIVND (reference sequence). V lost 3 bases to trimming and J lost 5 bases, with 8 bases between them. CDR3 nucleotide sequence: TGTGCCAGTAGTATGTACAGCTATCAGCCCCAGCATTTT. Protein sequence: CASSMYSYQPQHF.

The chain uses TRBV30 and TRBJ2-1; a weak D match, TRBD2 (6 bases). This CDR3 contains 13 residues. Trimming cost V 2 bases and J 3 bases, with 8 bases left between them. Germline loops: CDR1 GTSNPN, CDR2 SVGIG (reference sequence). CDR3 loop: CAWSRRGYNEQFF. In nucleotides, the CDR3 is TGTGCCTGGAGTCGGAGGGGCTACAATGAGCAGTTCTTC.